These 25 T cell receptor beta chains were all obtained from the same sample, sequenced in a study of T cell responses to AZD1222 COVID-19 vaccine. TCRdb's copy holds only in-frame clones and misses some; the assay was immunoSEQ multiplex PCR. Of under 150,000 clones listed, roughly 92% are singletons. This specimen consisted of peripheral blood, obtained 28 days after the second AZD1222 dose. These receptors all come from an adult who received the AZD1222 COVID-19 vaccine.

The genes are TRBV6-5 and TRBJ2-1; TRBD2 is a possible D gene (5 bases). The CDR3 spans 12 residues. Trimming removed 8 bases from V and 11 bases from J, with 16 bases in between. Germline-derived CDR1 and CDR2 are MNHEY and SVGAGI. The CDR3 DNA follows: TGTGCCAGCGTGGAAAAATCCGGGAAGCAGTTCTTC. Amino acid sequence: CASVEKSGKQFF.

V usage is TRBV29-1 and J usage is TRBJ2-7, with 8 bases aligning to TRBD1. With V trimmed by 2 bases and J by 6 bases, 9 bases remained unmatched. CDR1 SQVTM and CDR2 ANQGSEA come from the germline V gene. The CDR3 is 14 amino acids. CDR3 bases: TGCAGCGTTGAATTTGCGGACAGGGTCGGCGAGCAGTACGTC. It encodes CSVEFADRVGEQYV.

The table lists this clone with a count of one. The J gene is TRBJ2-7, the V gene TRBV5-1; perhaps TRBD2 as D (5 bases). V lost 0 bases to trimming and J lost 7 bases, with 20 bases between them. Germline V gives CDR1 SGHRS, CDR2 YFSETQ. The CDR3 loop spans 16 amino acids. The CDR3 DNA is TGCGCCAGCAGCTTGGTTGGGGTGTACGGAGGATCTGAGCAGTACTTC. Encoded protein: CASSLVGVYGGSEQYF.

This clone was detected once. The rearrangement joins TRBV7-8 to TRBJ1-6; no firm D call. The CDR3 totals 16 residues. The germline V gene encodes CDR1 SGHVS and CDR2 FQNEAQ. Trimming took 5 bases from V and 9 from J, leaving 20 bases between them. For the CDR3, the DNA is TGTGCCAGCAGCGAATCGGGCCGGGCGGTGGGTTCACCCCTCCACTTT. This sequence encodes CASSESGRAVGSPLHF.

V and J are TRBV12-5 and TRBJ2-7; D gene unclear. The CDR3 totals 13 residues. Trimming pared 1 base from V and 3 bases from J, leaving 7 bases between. Per the germline V gene, CDR1 is LGHNT and CDR2 is FRNRAP. The CDR3 sequence: CASGLGPNYEQYF. In DNA form, the CDR3 reads TGTGCTAGTGGTTTGGGGCCGAACTACGAGCAGTACTTC.

CDR3 DNA: TGTGCCAGCAGCCAAGGGGTCCCGTCCATAAGCTATGGCTACACCTTC. Its protein is CASSQGVPSISYGYTF. V usage is TRBV3-1 (or the pseudogene TRBV3-2) and J usage is TRBJ1-2; D remains ambiguous. From germline, CDR1 is LGHDT and CDR2 YNNKEL (reference sequence). The CDR3 totals 16 residues. The V end lost 1 base, the J end lost 4 bases, and 16 bases lay between the germline ends.

The rearrangement uses TRBV5-1 and TRBJ1-1; 9 bases match TRBD1. The CDR3 covers 14 residues. Germline V gene data show CDR1 as SGHRS and CDR2 as YFSETQ. Trimming cost V 4 bases and J 1 base; bases outside gene matches: 2. The CDR3 DNA follows: TGCGCCAGCAGCACGGGACAGGGGAACACTGAAGCTTTCTTT. This codes for CASSTGQGNTEAFF.

The chain employs TRBV11-3 and TRBJ2-7, with TRBD2 identical over 8 bases. Germline-derived CDR1 and CDR2 are SGHNT and YENEEA. The trim removed 5 bases at V and 6 bases at J, leaving 9 bases unmatched. The CDR3 contains 14 residues. In nucleotides, the CDR3 is TGTGCCAGCAGCCCGAGCGGGAGTTTTAGCGAGCAGTACTTC. It encodes CASSPSGSFSEQYF.

V gene TRBV5-1 combines with J gene TRBJ1-4; 7 bases line up with TRBD1. The CDR3 is made up of 17 amino acids. CDR1 SGHRS and CDR2 YFSETQ come from the germline V gene. The V gene end was trimmed by 0 bases and the J gene end by 7 bases; junction bases not matched to a gene: 12. CDR3 in amino acids: CASSLAYTGEGSEKLFF. In DNA form, the CDR3 reads TGCGCCAGCAGCTTGGCCTACACAGGGGAGGGGAGTGAAAAACTGTTTTTT.

This clone was observed a single time. The V gene is TRBV10-3, the J gene TRBJ2-7, with 10 positions matching TRBD1. V lost 6 bases and J lost 6; bases outside the gene matches: 5. CDR3 length equals 13 residues. The germline V gene has CDR1 ENHRY and CDR2 SYGVKD. CDR3 in amino acids: CAISADRGGEQYF. The CDR3 DNA is TGTGCCATCAGCGCGGACAGGGGGGGCGAGCAGTACTTC.

DNA of the CDR3: TGTGCCAGTAGTAACGGAAATTCACCCCTCCACTTT. Its protein is CASSNGNSPLHF. The chain has TRBV19 and TRBJ1-6; no reliable D call. Germline values: CDR1 LNHDA, CDR2 SQIVND (reference sequence). V was clipped by 4 bases and J by 7 bases, with 5 bases between them. The CDR3 loop spans 12 amino acids.

The V and J genes are TRBV4-3 and TRBJ1-1; 7 bases line up with TRBD1. CDR1 and CDR2 from the germline V gene are LGHNA and YSLEER. The V segment lost 1 base and the J segment 3 bases; nucleotides outside the gene matches: 2. This CDR3 is 14 amino acids long. CDR3 region: CASSQGQGYTEAFF. The DNA for the CDR3 is TGCGCCAGCAGCCAAGGACAGGGATACACTGAAGCTTTCTTT.

This clone was counted a single time. Here the CDR3 DNA reads TGTGCCAGCAGCTTTCGCGGGAAGGAGACCCAGTACTTC. Residues: CASSFRGKETQYF. The chain carries TRBV5-6 and TRBJ2-5; D is perhaps TRBD2 (6 bases). This CDR3 spans 13 amino acids. Between the trimmed V and J ends, which lost 2 bases and 5 bases, there was a span of 10 bases. Germline loops: CDR1 SGHDT, CDR2 YYEEEE.

This sequence joins TRBV6-6 and TRBJ1-6, with TRBD1 identical over 8 bases. CDR1 is MNHNY and CDR2 is SVGAGI in the germline V gene (reference sequence). The trim removed 5 bases at V and 10 bases at J, leaving 13 bases unmatched. The CDR3 sequence is 16 residues long. CDR3 bases: TGTGCCAGCAGTCTATATGGTGCAGGGGGCGGCTCACCCCTCCACTTT. Its translation is CASSLYGAGGGSPLHF.

V gene TRBV5-1 combines with J gene TRBJ2-2; no firm D call. The CDR3 length is 13 residues. The V end was cut by 2 bases, the J end by 4 bases, with 6 bases between. Germline CDR1 SGHRS, CDR2 YFSETQ. CDR3 protein: CASSFEPTGELFF. CDR3 DNA sequence: TGCGCCAGCAGCTTCGAGCCCACCGGGGAGCTGTTTTTT. Variable domain in full (rest from reference TRBV5-1 and TRBJ2-2): KAGVTQTPRYLIKTRGQQVTLSCSPISGHRSVSWYQQTPGQGLQFLFEYFSETQRNKGNFPGRFSGRQFSNSRSEMNVSTLELGDSALYLCASSFEPTGELFFGEGSRLTVL.

This chain joins TRBV4-2 and TRBJ2-5; D might be TRBD1 (6 bases). V was clipped by 2 bases and J by 1 base, with 17 bases between them. The germline V gene has CDR1 LGHNA and CDR2 YNFKEQ. The CDR3 is made up of 17 amino acids. The DNA of the CDR3 is TGTGCCAGCAGCCAAAACGTCCCGGGACAAATCCAAGAGACCCAGTACTTC. Protein sequence: CASSQNVPGQIQETQYF.

The chain carries TRBV29-1 and TRBJ1-1; 8 bases agree with TRBD1. Germline CDR1 is SQVTM and CDR2 is ANQGSEA. The trim removed 7 bases at V and 3 bases at J, leaving 7 bases unmatched. This CDR3 contains 13 residues. The CDR3 DNA is TGCAGCGCAGGGGGCAATGAGGACACTGAAGCTTTCTTT. It yields the protein CSAGGNEDTEAFF.

V and J are TRBV27 and TRBJ1-1; D may be TRBD1 (5 bases). CDR3 length: 15 amino acids. Trimming removed 0 bases at V and 6 bases at J, with 14 bases between. Germline CDR1 reads MNHEY; CDR2 reads SMNVEV (reference sequence). This chain's CDR3 is CASSLSWGLRAEAFF. CDR3 DNA: TGTGCCAGCAGTTTATCGTGGGGCTTACGCGCTGAAGCTTTCTTT.

The V call is TRBV19, the J call TRBJ1-5, with 8 bases matching TRBD1. The ends lost 8 bases at V and 0 bases at J; junction bases unmatched: 12. The CDR3 runs 17 residues. Per the germline V gene, CDR1 is LNHDA and CDR2 is SQIVND (reference sequence). Here the CDR3 reads CASASRGRTNSNQPQHF. In nucleotides, the CDR3 is TGTGCCAGTGCAAGCAGGGGGCGCACCAATAGCAATCAGCCCCAGCATTTT.

J is TRBJ2-7 and V is TRBV28, with 8 bases identical to TRBD2. The CDR3 length is 15 residues. Losses at the gene ends were 5 bases for V and 4 bases for J; bases not matched to a gene: 10. The germline V gene has CDR1 MDHEN and CDR2 SYDVKM. The CDR3 DNA follows: TGTGCCAGCAGTACCTTAAGCGGGAGAGGGTACGAGCAGTACTTC. Its translation is CASSTLSGRGYEQYF.

The chain recombines TRBV5-1 with TRBJ2-7; 10 positions agree with TRBD2. V lost 0 bases, J lost 3 bases, and 3 bases stayed unmatched. CDR1 is SGHRS, CDR2 YFSETQ, per germline. The CDR3 consists of 15 residues. The CDR3 nucleotides are TGCGCCAGCAGCTTGGATGGACTAGCGGACTACGAGCAGTACTTC. This codes for CASSLDGLADYEQYF.

V and J are TRBV30 and TRBJ1-1; no clear D. Germline CDR1 reads GTSNPN; CDR2 reads SVGIG (reference sequence). The CDR3 loop spans 12 amino acids. V was clipped by 1 base and J by 7 bases, with 10 bases between them. The CDR3 nucleotides read TGTGCCTGGAGTGGAGCACCGGTTGAAGCTTTCTTT. Translated, it gives CAWSGAPVEAFF.

The chain links TRBV28 to TRBJ1-2, with D possibly TRBD1 on 6 matching bases. Germline CDR1 MDHEN, CDR2 SYDVKM. V was cut by 6 bases and J by 9 bases, with 14 bases left in between. The CDR3 length is 12 residues. DNA for the CDR3: TGTGCCAGCAGAGGAACAGGGATTAGCTACACCTTC. Residues: CASRGTGISYTF.

The V and J genes are TRBV5-6 and TRBJ1-2; D is possibly TRBD1 (5 bases). The V gene lost 3 bases and the J gene lost 6 bases, with 9 bases spanning the gap. Germline V lookup: CDR1 SGHDT, CDR2 YYEEEE. CDR3 length: 12 residues. The CDR3 nucleotides read TGTGCCAGCAGCTGGGGGGATGATGGCTACACCTTC. It yields the protein CASSWGDDGYTF.

The chain uses TRBV28 and TRBJ2-4, with a tentative D call TRBD1 (6 bases). Germline loops: CDR1 MDHEN, CDR2 SYDVKM. V was shortened by 8 bases and J by 0 bases, with 20 bases between the two germline ends. There are 17 residues in the CDR3. The CDR3 region is CASGAQTGALAKNIQYF. In DNA, the CDR3 is TGTGCCAGCGGGGCCCAGACAGGAGCACTAGCCAAAAACATTCAGTACTTC. Drawing the rest from reference TRBV28 and TRBJ2-4, the complete variable domain is DVKVTQSSRYLVKRTGEKVFLECVQDMDHENMFWYRQDPGLGLRLIYFSYDVKMKEKGDIPEGYSVSREKKERFSLILESASTNQTSMYLCASGAQTGALAKNIQYFGAGTRLSVL.